These T cell receptor beta chains were read from a single sample in a study of blood T cell repertoires in COVID-19. Libraries were prepared by immunoSEQ multiplex PCR; TCRdb keeps only in-frame clonotypes and omits some of them. Seen here are hundreds of thousands of clones, about 85% observed once, and the top ten hold just over 0.7%. Specimen: peripheral blood. These receptors all come from a man aged 40-49 years with acute or convalescent COVID-19. Both conserved end residues are part of each CDR3. A D gene is named only where the DNA matches it firmly. Size values are once, few and many counts, or a class for expanded clones, and some rows have none.

once	TRBV5-5	TRBJ2-3	TRBD2	TGTGCCAGCAGCTTGGTTGTCCTGGCGGGGGGCCGAGATACGCAGTATTTT	CASSLVVLAGGRDTQYF
.	TRBV7-7	TRBJ2-5	.	TGTGCCAGCAGCGAGGCCGGACAGCTGCCCCAAGAGACCCAGTACTTC	CASSEAGQLPQETQYF
.	TRBV27	TRBJ2-3	TRBD2	TGTGCCAGCAGCGGGGGGGCACTTGGCGGGGTTTTCACAGATACGCAGTATTTT	CASSGGALGGVFTDTQYF
.	TRBV24-1	TRBJ2-5	TRBD1	TGTGCCACCAGTGACCAGACAGGGGGATTAGGAGAGACCCAGTACTTC	CATSDQTGGLGETQYF
.	TRBV30	TRBJ2-6	.	TGTGCCTGGAGCTTAGGGGTATCCGGGGCCAACGTCCTGACTTTC	CAWSLGVSGANVLTF
.	TRBV6-6	TRBJ2-1	TRBD1	TGTGCCAGCAGGGCGACAGGGGATGAGCAGTTCTTC	CASRATGDEQFF
.	TRBV11-2	TRBJ1-6	.	TGTGCCAGCAGCCAAGAGAATTCACCCCTCCACTTT	CASSQENSPLHF
once	TRBV30	TRBJ1-1	.	TGTGCCTGGATAGGACAGTTGAACACTGAAGCTTTCTTT	CAWIGQLNTEAFF
once	TRBV11-2	TRBJ2-7	TRBD2	TGTGCCAGCAGTTCTCGGGGGAGCGGGGGATACGAGCAGTACTTC	CASSSRGSGGYEQYF
.	TRBV5-4	TRBJ2-3	.	TGTGCCAGCAGCTTAACGGGGGAACCGGCAGATACGCAGTATTTT	CASSLTGEPADTQYF
.	TRBV5-1	TRBJ2-3	TRBD2	TGCGCCAGCAGCTCCCGCGGGGGGACGAGCACAGATACGCAGTATTTT	CASSSRGGTSTDTQYF
.	TRBV19	TRBJ2-5	.	TGTGCCAGTAGTCCCCCGGCGGGTAGGGAGACCCAGTACTTC	CASSPPAGRETQYF
.	TRBV6-5	TRBJ2-7	TRBD1	TGTGCCAGCTCGGGACAGGGAAAGGGGTACGAGCAGTACTTC	CASSGQGKGYEQYF
.	TRBV30	TRBJ2-3	.	TGTGCCTGGAGTCCGTCGGGCACAGATACGCAGTATTTT	CAWSPSGTDTQYF
.	TRBV4-1	TRBJ2-5	.	TGCGCCAGCAGCCAGACTCCCCCAGGGGCCCGACAAGAGACCCAGTACTTC	CASSQTPPGARQETQYF